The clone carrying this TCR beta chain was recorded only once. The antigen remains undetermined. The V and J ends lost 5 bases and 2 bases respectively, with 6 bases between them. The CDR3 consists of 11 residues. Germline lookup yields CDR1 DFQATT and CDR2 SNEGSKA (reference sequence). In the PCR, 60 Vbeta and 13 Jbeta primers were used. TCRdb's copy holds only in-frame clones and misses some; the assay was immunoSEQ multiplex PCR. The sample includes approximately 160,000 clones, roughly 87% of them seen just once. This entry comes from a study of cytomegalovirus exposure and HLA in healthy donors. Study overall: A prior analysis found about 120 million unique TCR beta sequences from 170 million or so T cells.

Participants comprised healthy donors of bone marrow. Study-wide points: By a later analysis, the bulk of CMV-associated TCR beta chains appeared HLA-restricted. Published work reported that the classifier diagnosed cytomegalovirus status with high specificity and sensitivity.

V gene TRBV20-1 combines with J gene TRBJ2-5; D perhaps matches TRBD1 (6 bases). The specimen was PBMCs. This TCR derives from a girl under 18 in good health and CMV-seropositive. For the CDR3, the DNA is TGCAGTGCTGGACAGCAAGAGACCCAGTACTTC. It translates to CSAGQQETQYF.